The clone carrying this T cell receptor (beta chain) was seen only a few times. Its target is not known. Trimming left V 5 bases short and J 1 base short, with 9 bases between. The V gene's germline CDR1 is MNHNS and CDR2 SASEGT. There are 13 residues in the CDR3. This sample stems from a study of beta chain features in type 1 diabetes. The study, taken as a whole, reports: For type 1 diabetes patients, VDJ junctions showed fewer insertions and more deletions. A potential influence of HLA type upon TCRB rearrangement remained unresolved herein. Among all four CD4+ subsets, Type 1 diabetes patients had TCRB CDR3s that were moderately but significantly shorter.

Of the isolated RNA, all was reverse transcribed, and so the sequenced material was expressed TCRB transcripts. The protocol was immunoSEQ multiplex PCR, while the TCRdb copy is restricted to in-frame clones and leaves out a portion. The sample has approximately 150,000 clones, about an eighth seen once; the top ten hold 1.3%. This TCR was sampled from a man aged 18 to 29 with type 1 diabetes. Sequencing input: central memory CD4+ T cells from blood. The chain links TRBV6-1 to TRBJ2-7; D gene unclear. The CDR3 loop is CASSRVRSYEQYF. The CDR3 nucleotides read TGTGCCAGCAGTAGGGTTCGGTCCTACGAGCAGTACTTC.